The 28 T cell receptor beta chains below all came from one sample that was sequenced in a study of T cell changes during pregnancy in multiple sclerosis. Repertoires were generated with immunoSEQ multiplex PCR, while TCRdb's copy carries only in-frame clones and drops some. The table includes nearly 80,000 clones, about 92% detected once. The starting material was CD4+ T cells from peripheral blood mononuclear cells, obtained before pregnancy. These receptors all stem from a female donor with multiple sclerosis, enrolled in a pregnancy study.

The chain recombines TRBV7-9 with TRBJ2-3, with 8 bases lining up with TRBD1. The CDR3 has 16 residues. CDR1 SEHNR and CDR2 FQNEAQ come from the germline V gene (reference sequence). V lost 3 bases and J lost 0; bases outside the gene matches: 5. The CDR3 nucleotides read TGTGCCAGCAGCTTGCTCCGGGACAGGAGCACAGATACGCAGTATTTT. Translated, it gives CASSLLRDRSTDTQYF.

This chain uses TRBV4-1 with TRBJ2-3, with 8 bases aligning to TRBD1. The V gene's germline CDR1 is MGHRA and CDR2 YSYEKL. This CDR3 spans 12 amino acids. Germline trimming cut 2 bases from V and 11 bases from J; bases unmatched to any gene: 3. The CDR3 loop is CASSQRQGRQYF. CDR3 nucleotide sequence: TGCGCCAGCAGCCAACGACAGGGGAGGCAGTATTTT.

The count of this clone is one. The V gene is TRBV2, the J gene TRBJ2-7, with D tentatively TRBD2 (6 bases). The CDR3 totals 15 residues. V was trimmed by 4 bases and J by 7 bases, leaving 20 bases between them. In germline, CDR1 is SNHLY, CDR2 FYNNEI. The CDR3 DNA is TGTGCCAGCAGTGGAGTCCCGGGACTCTGGGGGGAGCAGTACTTC. Its translation: CASSGVPGLWGEQYF.

V usage is TRBV10-3 and J usage is TRBJ2-7, with TRBD2 identical over 12 bases. This CDR3 is built from 17 residues. Trimming at V came to 0 bases and at J to 2 bases, leaving 5 bases not matched to a gene. CDR1 is ENHRY, CDR2 SYGVKD, per germline. CDR3 amino acids: CAISESDLAGGTYEQYF. In nucleotides, the CDR3 is TGTGCCATCAGTGAGTCCGATCTAGCGGGAGGGACCTACGAGCAGTACTTC.

J is TRBJ2-5 and V is TRBV30, with D perhaps TRBD2 (5 bases). There are 15 residues in the CDR3. Germline V gene lookup returns CDR1 GTSNPN and CDR2 SVGIG (reference sequence). V was pared by 1 base and J by 0 bases, with 12 bases between. The CDR3: CAWSGRTQYQETQYF. CDR3 nucleotide sequence: TGTGCCTGGAGTGGCAGGACTCAGTACCAAGAGACCCAGTACTTC.

This clone was observed once. The CDR3 nucleotides read TGTGCCAGCAGCTGGACAGGGGCAACCGGGGAGCTGTTTTTT. This sequence encodes CASSWTGATGELFF. J is TRBJ2-2 and V is TRBV11-3; TRBD1 aligns across 9 bases. The germline gives CDR1 SGHNT, CDR2 YENEEA. This CDR3 is built from 14 residues. Unmatched junction bases numbered 2, after V lost 4 bases and J lost 5 bases.

The V gene is TRBV6-6, the J gene TRBJ1-1; D is unclear. CDR1 is MNHNY and CDR2 is SVGAGI in the germline V gene (reference sequence). Deletions cut 2 bases from V and 1 base from J, with 5 bases between. CDR3 length: 13 amino acids. CDR3: CASSYAENTEAFF. The CDR3 DNA follows: TGTGCCAGCAGTTACGCAGAGAACACTGAAGCTTTCTTT.

This clone appeared once. This rearrangement joins TRBV18 to TRBJ2-6; tentatively, D is TRBD2 (7 bases). CDR1 and CDR2 from the germline V gene are KGHSH and LQKENI. The length of the CDR3 is 13 residues. The V end was cut by 6 bases, the J end by 11 bases, with 14 bases between. CDR3 region: CASSVGGEDVLTF. The DNA of the CDR3 is TGTGCCAGCTCGGTAGGGGGGGAAGACGTCCTGACTTTC.

The chain is built from TRBV28 and TRBJ1-1, with 7 bases matching TRBD1. With V trimmed by 5 bases and J by 5 bases, 17 bases remained unmatched. Germline V CDR1 and CDR2: MDHEN, SYDVKM. The CDR3 sequence is 17 residues long. The CDR3 loop reads CASSRDTGVIGKTEAFF. For the CDR3, the DNA is TGTGCCAGCAGTCGTGATACAGGGGTAATTGGAAAAACTGAAGCTTTCTTT. The full variable domain, completed using reference TRBV28 and TRBJ1-1, is DVKVTQSSRYLVKRTGEKVFLECVQDMDHENMFWYRQDPGLGLRLIYFSYDVKMKEKGDIPEGYSVSREKKERFSLILESASTNQTSMYLCASSRDTGVIGKTEAFFGQGTRLTVV.

J is TRBJ2-1 and V is TRBV10-2; D is possibly TRBD2 (5 bases). Deletions cut 2 bases from V and 4 bases from J, with 6 bases between. CDR1 is WSHSY, CDR2 SAAADI, per germline. The CDR3 contains 13 residues. The CDR3 DNA is TGCGCCAGCAGTGAGACTAGTTACAATGAGCAGTTCTTC. This translates into CASSETSYNEQFF.

This clone was seen just once. The chain carries TRBV30 and TRBJ2-2; D is unclear. This CDR3 is built from 15 residues. CDR1 and CDR2 (germline): GTSNPN, SVGIG (reference sequence). The germline V and J ends were trimmed by 1 base and 7 bases, with 16 bases remaining between them. This chain's CDR3 is CAWSGVARSGGELFF. The CDR3 coding sequence is TGTGCCTGGAGTGGGGTGGCTAGATCGGGCGGGGAGCTGTTTTTT.

V gene TRBV13 combines with J gene TRBJ1-5; D unclear. CDR3 length equals 15 residues. V lost 2 bases to trimming and J lost 1 base, with 9 bases between them. From germline, CDR1 is PRHDT and CDR2 FYEKMQ (reference sequence). CDR3 bases: TGTGCCAGCAGCTTAATTCCCGGGAGCAATCAGCCCCAGCATTTT. Protein product: CASSLIPGSNQPQHF.

The V call is TRBV12-2, the J call TRBJ2-7; the D segment call TRBD1 is taken from the table without a DNA check. TRBV12-2 is recorded as a pseudogene. The length of the CDR3 is 14 residues. For the CDR3, the DNA is TGTGCAAGTCGCTTAGCGGACATTCCCGACGAGCAGTACTTC. Translating it yields CASRLADIPDEQYF.

The CDR3 coding sequence is TGTGCCAGCACATCCGTGGCCCCTAGCAATCAGCCCCAGCATTTT. It yields the protein CASTSVAPSNQPQHF. The chain has TRBV18 and TRBJ1-5; no reliable D call. CDR3 length: 15 residues. From germline, CDR1 is KGHSH and CDR2 LQKENI. Trimming took 8 bases from V and 0 from J, leaving 14 bases between them.

The V gene is TRBV5-1, the J gene TRBJ2-3, with D possibly TRBD1 on 6 matching bases. CDR1 and CDR2 from the germline V gene are SGHRS and YFSETQ. The CDR3 covers 15 residues. Trimming took 4 bases from V and 1 from J, leaving 13 bases between them. The CDR3 nucleotides read TGCGCCAGCAGCGCGCAACAGGGACGCACAGATACGCAGTATTTT. Translation: CASSAQQGRTDTQYF.

This clone was observed a single time. The chain uses TRBV19 and TRBJ1-5; TRBD1 might be the D (6 bases). The CDR3 consists of 14 residues. V shed 7 bases and J shed 7 bases, with 17 bases lying between them. Germline CDR1 is LNHDA and CDR2 is SQIVND (reference sequence). In DNA form, the CDR3 reads TGTGCCAGTAAAACGCGGGGGGCGGAACAGCCCCAGCATTTT. Translating it yields CASKTRGAEQPQHF.

The rearrangement joins TRBV19 to TRBJ1-1; D call uncertain. V shed 7 bases and J shed 2 bases, with 11 bases lying between them. This CDR3 has 13 amino acids. Germline V CDR1 and CDR2: LNHDA, SQIVND (reference sequence). CDR3 nucleotide sequence: TGTGCCAGTAAGGCCAGGCCAAACACTGAAGCTTTCTTT. It specifies CASKARPNTEAFF.

V and J are TRBV19 and TRBJ1-5, with TRBD1 as a possible D gene (5 bases). The CDR3 sequence is 16 residues long. V shed 1 base and J shed 4 bases, with 14 bases lying between them. CDR1 LNHDA and CDR2 SQIVND come from the germline V gene (reference sequence). CDR3 protein: CASSIVAGTGNQPQHF. The CDR3 bases are TGTGCCAGTAGTATAGTGGCGGGAACAGGAAATCAGCCCCAGCATTTT.

The chain joins TRBV28 to TRBJ1-3; D not certain. Germline values: CDR1 MDHEN, CDR2 SYDVKM. Trimming cost V 3 bases and J 7 bases, with 19 bases left between them. This CDR3 contains 16 residues. The CDR3 sequence: CASSFAARPGGNTIYF. The CDR3 DNA follows: TGTGCCAGCAGTTTCGCGGCACGACCCGGCGGGAACACCATATATTTT.

This CDR3 reads CASKRTGAGYTF. The CDR3 region has the DNA TGTGCCTCGAAGAGGACAGGGGCGGGCTACACCTTC. This chain links TRBV30 with TRBJ1-2; 9 bases are a match to TRBD1. Germline V gene lookup returns CDR1 GTSNPN and CDR2 SVGIG (reference sequence). The CDR3 runs 12 residues. With V trimmed by 7 bases and J by 8 bases, 8 bases remained unmatched.

V and J are TRBV7-6 and TRBJ2-2; possibly TRBD1 for D (6 bases). In germline, CDR1 is SGHVS, CDR2 FNYEAQ. The CDR3 has 16 residues. V was clipped by 1 base and J by 5 bases, with 14 bases between them. Here the CDR3 DNA reads TGTGCCAGCAGCTTAGTTCCGGGACACCCGACCGGGGAGCTGTTTTTT. Translating it yields CASSLVPGHPTGELFF.

A word on this clone: At one boundary the junction diverges from the germline segment, which might be a read error. The chain combines TRBV28 with TRBJ2-5; 10 nucleotides align to TRBD1. Germline CDR1 MDHEN, CDR2 SYDVKM. The CDR3 runs 12 residues. The CDR3 DNA reads TGTGCCAGCAGTTTAGCGGGACAGGGGCTGAACTTC. This translates into CASSLAGQGLNF.

The genes are TRBV9 and TRBJ2-5; TRBD2 matches at 10 bases. J gave up 5 bases and V 0 bases, and 13 bases lay outside the gene matches. The CDR3 is 18 residues long. Germline V gene data show CDR1 as SGDLS and CDR2 as YYNGEE. DNA of the CDR3: TGTGCCAGCAGCGTAGCGCCTAGCGGGAGTCTAGGGCGGGAGACCCAGTACTTC. It yields the protein CASSVAPSGSLGRETQYF.

This clone occurred a few times. The rearrangement joins TRBV25-1 to TRBJ1-1; possibly TRBD1 for D (5 bases). V lost 4 bases to trimming and J lost 10 bases, with 10 bases between them. CDR1 is MGHDK and CDR2 is SYGVNS in the germline V gene. This CDR3 comprises 11 residues. The CDR3 DNA reads as TGTGCCAGCAGTGCAGGGAAGGGAGCTTTCTTT. Encoded protein: CASSAGKGAFF.

The V and J genes are TRBV5-8 and TRBJ2-1; 9 bases line up with TRBD1. CDR3 length equals 16 residues. V lost 4 bases to trimming and J lost 8 bases; unmatched junction nucleotides: 13. CDR1 is SGHTS, CDR2 YDEGEE, per germline. The CDR3 is CASSPGHRGPKDEQFF. Written as DNA, the CDR3 is TGTGCCAGCAGCCCAGGCCACAGGGGGCCTAAAGATGAGCAGTTCTTC.

The chain joins TRBV10-3 to TRBJ1-2; D perhaps matches TRBD1 (5 bases). The V end was cut by 2 bases, the J end by 5 bases, with 21 bases between. CDR3 size: 17 residues. In germline, CDR1 is ENHRY, CDR2 SYGVKD. The CDR3 DNA reads TGTGCCATCAGTGAGCTTAAAGTCGAGGCAGGGAGGTATGGCTACACCTTC. Its translation: CAISELKVEAGRYGYTF.

J is TRBJ1-5 and V is TRBV5-6; 12 nucleotides agree with TRBD1. V shed 4 bases, J shed 7 bases, and the junction held 6 bases outside the gene matches. Germline CDR1 reads SGHDT; CDR2 reads YYEEEE. There are 15 residues in the CDR3. The CDR3 spells CASSPGQGASQPQHF. The CDR3, as DNA: TGTGCCAGCAGCCCGGGACAGGGGGCAAGCCAGCCCCAGCATTTT.

The chain combines TRBV6-5 with TRBJ1-2; 8 bases are shared with TRBD1. Germline lookup yields CDR1 MNHEY and CDR2 SVGAGI. This CDR3 spans 15 amino acids. With 5 bases clipped from V and 1 base from J, the junction kept 6 bases outside the gene matches. CDR3 region: CASSAPGQDNYGYTF. Here the CDR3 DNA reads TGTGCCAGCAGTGCGCCGGGACAGGATAACTATGGCTACACCTTC.